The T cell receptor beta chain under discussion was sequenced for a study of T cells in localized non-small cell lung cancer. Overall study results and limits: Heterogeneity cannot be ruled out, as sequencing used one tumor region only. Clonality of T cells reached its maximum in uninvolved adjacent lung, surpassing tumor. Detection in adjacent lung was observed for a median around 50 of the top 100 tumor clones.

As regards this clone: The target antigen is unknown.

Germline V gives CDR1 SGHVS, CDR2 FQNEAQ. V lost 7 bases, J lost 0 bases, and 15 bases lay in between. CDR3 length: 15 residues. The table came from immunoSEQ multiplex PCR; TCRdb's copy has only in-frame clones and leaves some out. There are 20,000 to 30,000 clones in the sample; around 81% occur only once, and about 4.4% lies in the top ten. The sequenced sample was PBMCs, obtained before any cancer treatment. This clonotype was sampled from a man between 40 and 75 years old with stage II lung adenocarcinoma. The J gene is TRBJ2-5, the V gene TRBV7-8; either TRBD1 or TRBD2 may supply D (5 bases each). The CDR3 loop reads CASTVPGGYQETQYF. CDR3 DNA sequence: TGTGCCAGCACCGTACCTGGGGGTTACCAAGAGACCCAGTACTTC.